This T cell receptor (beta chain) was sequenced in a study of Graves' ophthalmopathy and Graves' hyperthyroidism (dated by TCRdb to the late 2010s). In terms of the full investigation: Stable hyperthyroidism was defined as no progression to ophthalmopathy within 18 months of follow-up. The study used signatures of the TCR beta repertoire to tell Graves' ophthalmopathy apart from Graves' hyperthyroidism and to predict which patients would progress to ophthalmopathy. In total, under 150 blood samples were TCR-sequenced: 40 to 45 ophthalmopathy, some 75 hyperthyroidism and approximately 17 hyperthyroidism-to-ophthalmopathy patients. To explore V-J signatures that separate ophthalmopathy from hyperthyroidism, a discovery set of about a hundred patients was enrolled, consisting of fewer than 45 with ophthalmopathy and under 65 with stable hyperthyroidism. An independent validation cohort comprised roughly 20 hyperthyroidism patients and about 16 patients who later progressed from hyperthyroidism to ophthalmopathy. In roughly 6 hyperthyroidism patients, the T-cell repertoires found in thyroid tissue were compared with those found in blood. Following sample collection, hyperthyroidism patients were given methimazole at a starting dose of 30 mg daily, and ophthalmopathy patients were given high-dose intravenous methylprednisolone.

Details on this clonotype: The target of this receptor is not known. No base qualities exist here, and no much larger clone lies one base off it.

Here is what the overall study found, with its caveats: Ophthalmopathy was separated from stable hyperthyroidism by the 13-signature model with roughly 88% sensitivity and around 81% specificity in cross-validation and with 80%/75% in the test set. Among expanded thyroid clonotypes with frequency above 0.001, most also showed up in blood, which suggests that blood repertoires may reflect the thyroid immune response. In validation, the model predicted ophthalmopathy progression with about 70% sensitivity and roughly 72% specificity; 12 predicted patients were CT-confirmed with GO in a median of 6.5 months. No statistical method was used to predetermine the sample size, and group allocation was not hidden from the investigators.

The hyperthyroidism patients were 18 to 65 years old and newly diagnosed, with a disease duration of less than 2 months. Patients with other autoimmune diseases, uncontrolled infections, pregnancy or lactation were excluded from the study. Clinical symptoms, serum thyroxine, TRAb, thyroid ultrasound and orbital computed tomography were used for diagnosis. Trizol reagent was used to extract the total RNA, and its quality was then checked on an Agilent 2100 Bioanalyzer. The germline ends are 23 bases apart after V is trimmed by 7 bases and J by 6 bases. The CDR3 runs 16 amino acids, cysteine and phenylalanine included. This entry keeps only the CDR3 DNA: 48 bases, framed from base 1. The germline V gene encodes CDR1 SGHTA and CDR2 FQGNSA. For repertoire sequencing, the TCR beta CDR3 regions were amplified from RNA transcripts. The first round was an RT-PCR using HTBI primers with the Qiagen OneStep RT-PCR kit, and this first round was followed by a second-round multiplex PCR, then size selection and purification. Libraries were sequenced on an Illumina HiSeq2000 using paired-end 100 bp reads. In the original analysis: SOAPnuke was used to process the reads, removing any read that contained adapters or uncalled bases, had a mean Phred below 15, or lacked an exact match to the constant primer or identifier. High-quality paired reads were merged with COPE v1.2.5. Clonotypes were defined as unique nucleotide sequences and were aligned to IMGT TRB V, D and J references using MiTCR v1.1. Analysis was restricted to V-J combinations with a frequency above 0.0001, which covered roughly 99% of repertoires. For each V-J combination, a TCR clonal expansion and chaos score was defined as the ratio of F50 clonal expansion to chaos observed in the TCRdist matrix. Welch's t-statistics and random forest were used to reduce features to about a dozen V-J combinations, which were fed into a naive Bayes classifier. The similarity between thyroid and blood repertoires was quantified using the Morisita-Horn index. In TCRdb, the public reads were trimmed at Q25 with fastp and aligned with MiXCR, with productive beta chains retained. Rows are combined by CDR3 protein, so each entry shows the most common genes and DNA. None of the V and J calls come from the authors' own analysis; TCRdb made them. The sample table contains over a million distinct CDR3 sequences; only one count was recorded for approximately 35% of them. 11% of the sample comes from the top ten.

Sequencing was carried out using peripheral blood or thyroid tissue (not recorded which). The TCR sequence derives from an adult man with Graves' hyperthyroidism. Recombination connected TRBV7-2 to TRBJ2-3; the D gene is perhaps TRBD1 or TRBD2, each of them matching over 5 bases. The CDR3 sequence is CASTAAGTTRVDTQYF. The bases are TGTGCCAGCACCGCGGCCGGGACCACCAGGGTGGATACGCAGTATTTT.